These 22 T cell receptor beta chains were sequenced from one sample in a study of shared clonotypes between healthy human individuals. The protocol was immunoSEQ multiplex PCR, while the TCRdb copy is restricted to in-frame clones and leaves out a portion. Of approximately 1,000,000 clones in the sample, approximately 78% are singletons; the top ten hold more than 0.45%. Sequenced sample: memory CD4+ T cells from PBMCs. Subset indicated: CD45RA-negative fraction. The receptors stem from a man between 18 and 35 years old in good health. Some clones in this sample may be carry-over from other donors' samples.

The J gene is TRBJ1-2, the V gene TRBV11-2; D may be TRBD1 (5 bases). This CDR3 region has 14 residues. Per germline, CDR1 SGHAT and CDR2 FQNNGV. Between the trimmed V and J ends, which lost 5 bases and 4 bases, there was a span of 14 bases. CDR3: CASSPTPTAYGYTF. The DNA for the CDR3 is TGTGCCAGCAGCCCAACCCCGACAGCCTATGGCTACACCTTC.

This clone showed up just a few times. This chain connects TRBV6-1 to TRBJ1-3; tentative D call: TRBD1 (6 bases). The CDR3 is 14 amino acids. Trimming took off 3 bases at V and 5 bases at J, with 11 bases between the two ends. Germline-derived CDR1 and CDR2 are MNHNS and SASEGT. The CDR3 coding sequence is TGTGCCAGCAGTGAGCAGGGGTATAGAAACACCATATATTTT. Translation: CASSEQGYRNTIYF.

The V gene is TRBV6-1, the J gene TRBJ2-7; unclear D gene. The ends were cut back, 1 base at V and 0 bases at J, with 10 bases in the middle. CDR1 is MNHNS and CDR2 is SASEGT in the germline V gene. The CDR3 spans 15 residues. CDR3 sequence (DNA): TGTGCCAGCAGTGAAGAGGAGACAAACTCCTACGAGCAGTACTTC. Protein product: CASSEEETNSYEQYF.

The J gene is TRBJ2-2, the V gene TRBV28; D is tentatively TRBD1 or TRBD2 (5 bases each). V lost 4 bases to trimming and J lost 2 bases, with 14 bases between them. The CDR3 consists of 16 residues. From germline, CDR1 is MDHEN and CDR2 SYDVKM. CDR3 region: CASSSPTGTNTGELFF. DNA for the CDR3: TGTGCCAGCAGTTCTCCGACGGGGACCAACACCGGGGAGCTGTTTTTT.

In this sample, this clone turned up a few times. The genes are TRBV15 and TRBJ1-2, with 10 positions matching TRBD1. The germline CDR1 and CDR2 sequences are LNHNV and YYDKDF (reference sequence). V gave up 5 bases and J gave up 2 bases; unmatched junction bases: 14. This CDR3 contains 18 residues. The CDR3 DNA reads TGTGCCACCAGCTCACCTGGGACAGGGGTATTACGCAACTATGGCTACACCTTC. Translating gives CATSSPGTGVLRNYGYTF.

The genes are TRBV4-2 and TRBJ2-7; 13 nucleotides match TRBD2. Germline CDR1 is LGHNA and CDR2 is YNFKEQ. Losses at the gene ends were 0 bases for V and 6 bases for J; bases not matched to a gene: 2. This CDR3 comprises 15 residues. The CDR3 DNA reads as TGTGCCAGCAGCCAAGAGGGACTAGCGGGGCGCGAGCAGTACTTC. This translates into CASSQEGLAGREQYF.

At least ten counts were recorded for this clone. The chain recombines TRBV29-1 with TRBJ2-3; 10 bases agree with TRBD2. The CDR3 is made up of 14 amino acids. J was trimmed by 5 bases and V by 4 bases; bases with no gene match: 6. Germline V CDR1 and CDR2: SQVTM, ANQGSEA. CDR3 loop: CSVGRLAGEDTQYF. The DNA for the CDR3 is TGCAGCGTTGGGCGACTAGCGGGTGAAGATACGCAGTATTTT.

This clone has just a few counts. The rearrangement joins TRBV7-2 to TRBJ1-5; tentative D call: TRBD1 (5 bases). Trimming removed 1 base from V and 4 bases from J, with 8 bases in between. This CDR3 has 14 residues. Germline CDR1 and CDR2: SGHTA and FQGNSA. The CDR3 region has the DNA TGTGCCAGCAGCTTAGACTGGGGGAATCAGCCCCAGCATTTT. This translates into CASSLDWGNQPQHF. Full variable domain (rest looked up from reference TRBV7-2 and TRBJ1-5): GAGVSQSPSNKVTEKGKDVELRCDPISGHTALYWYRQSLGQGLEFLIYFQGNSAPDKSGLPSDRFSAERTGGSVSTLTIQRTQQEDSAVYLCASSLDWGNQPQHFGDGTRLSIL.

The CDR3 DNA follows: TGTGCCAGCAGCTTCACAGGGCAGGGGGTGTACGAGCAGTACTTC. Encoded protein: CASSFTGQGVYEQYF. V and J are TRBV7-9 and TRBJ2-7; TRBD1 matches at 7 bases. CDR1 and CDR2 from the germline V gene are SEHNR and FQNEAQ (reference sequence). The CDR3 spans 15 residues. Losses at the gene ends were 3 bases for V and 4 bases for J; bases not matched to a gene: 9.

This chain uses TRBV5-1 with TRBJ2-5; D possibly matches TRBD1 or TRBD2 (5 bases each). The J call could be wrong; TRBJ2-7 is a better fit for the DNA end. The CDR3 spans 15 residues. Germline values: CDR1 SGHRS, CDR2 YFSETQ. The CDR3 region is CASSLAVGQGHEQYF. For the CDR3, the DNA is TGCGCCAGCAGCTTGGCAGTCGGTCAGGGACACGAGCAGTACTTC.

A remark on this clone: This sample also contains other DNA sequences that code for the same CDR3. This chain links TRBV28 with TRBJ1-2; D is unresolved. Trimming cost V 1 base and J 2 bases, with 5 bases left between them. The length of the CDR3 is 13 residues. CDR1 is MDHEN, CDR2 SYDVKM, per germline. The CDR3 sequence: CASSLSGNYGYTF. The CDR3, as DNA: TGTGCCAGCAGTTTATCCGGGAACTATGGCTACACCTTC.

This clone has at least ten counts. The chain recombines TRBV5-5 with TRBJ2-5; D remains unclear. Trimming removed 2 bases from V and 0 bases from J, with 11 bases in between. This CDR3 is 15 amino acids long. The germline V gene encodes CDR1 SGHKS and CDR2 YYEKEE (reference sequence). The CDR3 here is CASSFRAGYQETQYF. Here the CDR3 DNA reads TGTGCCAGCAGCTTTAGGGCTGGGTACCAAGAGACCCAGTACTTC.

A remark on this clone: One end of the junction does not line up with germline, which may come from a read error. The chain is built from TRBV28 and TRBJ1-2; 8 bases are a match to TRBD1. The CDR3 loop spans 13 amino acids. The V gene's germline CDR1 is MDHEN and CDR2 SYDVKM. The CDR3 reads CASSLKAGGSGSF. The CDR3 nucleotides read TGTGCCAGCAGTTTAAAGGCAGGGGGCAGTGGGTCCTTC.

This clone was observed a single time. The CDR3 bases are TGTGCCAGCAGCTTGATGGGGCTAGCGGCGATCTACGAGCAGTACTTC. This codes for CASSLMGLAAIYEQYF. This chain uses TRBV7-9 with TRBJ2-7; 7 positions agree with TRBD2. Germline assignment: CDR1 SEHNR and CDR2 FQNEAQ (reference sequence). The CDR3 has 16 amino acids. Unmatched junction bases numbered 11, after V lost 3 bases and J lost 3 bases.

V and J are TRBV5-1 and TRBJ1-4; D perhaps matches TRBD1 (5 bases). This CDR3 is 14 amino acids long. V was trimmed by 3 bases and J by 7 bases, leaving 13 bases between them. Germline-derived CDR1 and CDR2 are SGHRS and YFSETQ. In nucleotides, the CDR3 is TGCGCCAGCAGCTCCGGGACTACTGGTGAAAAACTGTTTTTT. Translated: CASSSGTTGEKLFF.

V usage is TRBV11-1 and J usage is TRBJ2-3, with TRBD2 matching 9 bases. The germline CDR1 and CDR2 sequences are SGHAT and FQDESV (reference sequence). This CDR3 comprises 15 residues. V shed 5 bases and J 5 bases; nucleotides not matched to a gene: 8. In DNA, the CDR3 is TGTGCCAGCAGCAAGCGGGAGGCCGGAGGAGATACGCAGTATTTT. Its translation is CASSKREAGGDTQYF.

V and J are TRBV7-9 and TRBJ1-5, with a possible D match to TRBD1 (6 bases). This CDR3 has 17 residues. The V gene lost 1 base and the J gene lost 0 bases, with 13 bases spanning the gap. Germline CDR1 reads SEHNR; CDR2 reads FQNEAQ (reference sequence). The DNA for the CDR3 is TGTGCCAGCAGCTTAGGGCTAGGCAGGGGTAGCAATCAGCCCCAGCATTTT. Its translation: CASSLGLGRGSNQPQHF.

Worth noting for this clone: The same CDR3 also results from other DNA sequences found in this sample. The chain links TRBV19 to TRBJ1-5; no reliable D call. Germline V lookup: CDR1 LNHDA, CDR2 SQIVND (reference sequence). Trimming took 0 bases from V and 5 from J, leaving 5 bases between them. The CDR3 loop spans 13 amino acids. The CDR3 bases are TGTGCCAGTAGTATAGACCGGGATCAGCCCCAGCATTTT. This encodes CASSIDRDQPQHF. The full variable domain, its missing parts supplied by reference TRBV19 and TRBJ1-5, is DGGITQSPKYLFRKEGQNVTLSCEQNLNHDAMYWYRQDPGQGLRLIYYSQIVNDFQKGDIAEGYSVSREKKESFPLTVTSAQKNPTAFYLCASSIDRDQPQHFGDGTRLSIL.

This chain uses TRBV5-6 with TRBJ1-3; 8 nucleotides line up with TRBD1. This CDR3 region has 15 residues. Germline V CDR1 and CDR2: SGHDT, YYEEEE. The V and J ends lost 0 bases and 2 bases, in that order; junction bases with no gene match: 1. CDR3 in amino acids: CASSLGRGPGNTIYF. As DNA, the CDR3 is TGTGCCAGCAGCTTGGGCAGGGGGCCTGGAAACACCATATATTTT.

In DNA form, the CDR3 reads TGTGCCAGCAGCCCTCCACCGACTAGCGGGAACTGGGAGACCCAGTACTTC. Encoded protein: CASSPPPTSGNWETQYF. The V gene is TRBV21-1, the J gene TRBJ2-5; whether TRBD2, the table's D call, matches the DNA was not checked. TRBV21-1 is recorded as a pseudogene. This CDR3 spans 17 amino acids.

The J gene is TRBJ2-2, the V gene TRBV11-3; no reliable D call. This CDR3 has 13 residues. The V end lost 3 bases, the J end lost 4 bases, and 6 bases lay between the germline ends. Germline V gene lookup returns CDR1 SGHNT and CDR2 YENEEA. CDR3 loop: CASSFHRTGELFF. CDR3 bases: TGTGCCAGCAGCTTTCACCGCACCGGGGAGCTGTTTTTT.

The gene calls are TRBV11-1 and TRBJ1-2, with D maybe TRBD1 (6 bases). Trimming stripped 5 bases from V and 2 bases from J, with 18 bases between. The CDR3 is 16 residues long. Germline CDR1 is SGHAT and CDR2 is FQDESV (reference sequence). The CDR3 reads CASSLRWDTKNYGYTF. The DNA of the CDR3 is TGTGCCAGCAGCCTCCGGTGGGACACCAAAAACTATGGCTACACCTTC.